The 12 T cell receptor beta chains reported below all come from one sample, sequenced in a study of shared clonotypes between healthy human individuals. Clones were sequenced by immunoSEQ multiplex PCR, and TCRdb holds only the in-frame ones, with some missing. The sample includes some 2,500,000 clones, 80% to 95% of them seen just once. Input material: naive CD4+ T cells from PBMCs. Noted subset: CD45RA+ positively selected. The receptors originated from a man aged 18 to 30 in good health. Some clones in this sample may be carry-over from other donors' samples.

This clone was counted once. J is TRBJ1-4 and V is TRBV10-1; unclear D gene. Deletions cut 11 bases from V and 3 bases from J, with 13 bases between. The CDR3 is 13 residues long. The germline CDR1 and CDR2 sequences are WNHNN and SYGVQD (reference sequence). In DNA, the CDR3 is TGCGCCCCACCGCCTGACCCTAATGAAAAACTGTTTTTT. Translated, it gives CAPPPDPNEKLFF.

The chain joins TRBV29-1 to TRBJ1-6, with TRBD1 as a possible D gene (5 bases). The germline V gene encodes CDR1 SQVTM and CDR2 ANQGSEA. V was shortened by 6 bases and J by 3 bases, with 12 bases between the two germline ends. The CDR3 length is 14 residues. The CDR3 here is CSVRGGDYNSPLHF. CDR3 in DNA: TGCAGCGTGAGGGGCGGCGACTATAATTCACCCCTCCACTTT.

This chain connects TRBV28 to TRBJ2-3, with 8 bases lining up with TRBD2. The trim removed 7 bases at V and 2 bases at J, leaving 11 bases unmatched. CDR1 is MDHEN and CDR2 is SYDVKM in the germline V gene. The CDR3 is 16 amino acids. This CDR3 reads CASTGGVEANTDTQYF. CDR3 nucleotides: TGTGCCAGCACCGGGGGGGTAGAGGCGAACACAGATACGCAGTATTTT.

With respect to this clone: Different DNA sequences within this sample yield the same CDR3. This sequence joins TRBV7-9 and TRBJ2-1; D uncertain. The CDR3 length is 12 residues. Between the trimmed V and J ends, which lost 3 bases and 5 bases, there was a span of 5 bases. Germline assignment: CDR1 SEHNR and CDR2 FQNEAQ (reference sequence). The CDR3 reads CASSFLDNEQFF. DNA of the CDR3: TGTGCCAGCAGCTTTTTGGACAATGAGCAGTTCTTC.

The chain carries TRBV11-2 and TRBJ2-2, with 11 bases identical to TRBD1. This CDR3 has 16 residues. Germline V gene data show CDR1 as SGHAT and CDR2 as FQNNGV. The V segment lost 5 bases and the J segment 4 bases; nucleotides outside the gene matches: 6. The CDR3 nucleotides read TGTGCCAGCAGCATAGGACAGGGGGCGGCCACCGGGGAGCTGTTTTTT. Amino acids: CASSIGQGAATGELFF.

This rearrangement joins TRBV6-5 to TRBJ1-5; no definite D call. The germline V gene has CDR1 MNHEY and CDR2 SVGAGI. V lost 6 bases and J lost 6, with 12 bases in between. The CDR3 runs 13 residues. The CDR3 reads CASSGPSGQPQHF. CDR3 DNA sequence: TGTGCCAGCAGCGGACCGTCAGGTCAGCCCCAGCATTTT.

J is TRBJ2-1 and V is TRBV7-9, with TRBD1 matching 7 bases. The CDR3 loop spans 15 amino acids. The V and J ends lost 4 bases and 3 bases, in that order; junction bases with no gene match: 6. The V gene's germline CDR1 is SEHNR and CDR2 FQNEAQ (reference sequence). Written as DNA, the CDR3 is TGTGCCAGCAGCTCGACAGGGCGAGACTACAATGAGCAGTTCTTC. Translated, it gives CASSSTGRDYNEQFF.

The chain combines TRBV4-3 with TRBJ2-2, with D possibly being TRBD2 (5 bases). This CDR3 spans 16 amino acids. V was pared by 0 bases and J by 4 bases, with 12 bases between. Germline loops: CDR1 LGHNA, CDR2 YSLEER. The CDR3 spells CASSQELGGLTGELFF. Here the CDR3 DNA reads TGCGCCAGCAGCCAAGAATTAGGAGGTCTCACCGGGGAGCTGTTTTTT.

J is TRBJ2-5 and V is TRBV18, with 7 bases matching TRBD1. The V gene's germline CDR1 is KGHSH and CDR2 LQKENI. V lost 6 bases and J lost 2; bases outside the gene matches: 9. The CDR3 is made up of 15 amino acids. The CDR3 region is CASSPDRDRQETQYF. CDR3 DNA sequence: TGTGCCAGCTCCCCAGACCGGGACAGACAAGAGACCCAGTACTTC.

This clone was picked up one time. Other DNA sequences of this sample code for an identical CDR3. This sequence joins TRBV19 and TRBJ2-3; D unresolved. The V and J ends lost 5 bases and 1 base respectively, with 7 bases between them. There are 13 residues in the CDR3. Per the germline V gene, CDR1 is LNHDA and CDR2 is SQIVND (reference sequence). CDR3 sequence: CASSSGRTDTQYF. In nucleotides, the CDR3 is TGTGCCAGTAGTTCCGGCCGCACAGATACGCAGTATTTT.

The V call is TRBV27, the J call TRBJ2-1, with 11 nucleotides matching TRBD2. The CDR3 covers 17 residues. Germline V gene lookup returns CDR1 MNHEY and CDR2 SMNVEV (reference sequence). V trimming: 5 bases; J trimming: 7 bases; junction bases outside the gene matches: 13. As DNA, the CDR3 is TGTGCCAGCAGTGCCCCCTTAGCGGGAGGGCCAAGGAATGAGCAGTTCTTC. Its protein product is CASSAPLAGGPRNEQFF.

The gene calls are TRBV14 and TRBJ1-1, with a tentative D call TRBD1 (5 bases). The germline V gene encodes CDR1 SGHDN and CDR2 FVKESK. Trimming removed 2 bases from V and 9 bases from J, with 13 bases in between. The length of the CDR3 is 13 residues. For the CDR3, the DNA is TGTGCCAGCAGCCAACGTGGGGGTGGGAAAGCTTTCTTT. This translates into CASSQRGGGKAFF.